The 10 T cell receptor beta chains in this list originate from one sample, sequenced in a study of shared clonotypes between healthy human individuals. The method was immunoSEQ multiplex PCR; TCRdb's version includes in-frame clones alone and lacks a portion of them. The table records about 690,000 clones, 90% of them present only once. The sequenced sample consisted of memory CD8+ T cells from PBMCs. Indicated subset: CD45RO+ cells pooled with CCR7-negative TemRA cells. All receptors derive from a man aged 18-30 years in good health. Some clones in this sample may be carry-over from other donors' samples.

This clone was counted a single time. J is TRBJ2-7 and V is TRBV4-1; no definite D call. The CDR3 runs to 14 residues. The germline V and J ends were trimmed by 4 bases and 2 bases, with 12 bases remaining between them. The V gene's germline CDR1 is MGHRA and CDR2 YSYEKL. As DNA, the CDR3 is TGCGCCAGCAGCCCCGCCGATGGGACCTACGAGCAGTACTTC. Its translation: CASSPADGTYEQYF.

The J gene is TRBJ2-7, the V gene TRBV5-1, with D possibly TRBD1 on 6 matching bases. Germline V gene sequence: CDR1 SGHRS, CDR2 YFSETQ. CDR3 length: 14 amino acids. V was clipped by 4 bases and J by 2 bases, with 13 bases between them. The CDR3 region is CASSLGTTAYEQYF. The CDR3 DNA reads TGCGCCAGCAGCCTAGGGACAACCGCCTACGAGCAGTACTTC.

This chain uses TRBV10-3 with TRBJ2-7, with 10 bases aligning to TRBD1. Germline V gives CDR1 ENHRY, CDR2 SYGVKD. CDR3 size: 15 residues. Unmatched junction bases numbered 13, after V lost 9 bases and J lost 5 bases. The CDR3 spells CAITDPGQGFNEQYF. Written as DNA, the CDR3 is TGTGCCATTACCGACCCGGGACAGGGGTTCAACGAGCAGTACTTC.

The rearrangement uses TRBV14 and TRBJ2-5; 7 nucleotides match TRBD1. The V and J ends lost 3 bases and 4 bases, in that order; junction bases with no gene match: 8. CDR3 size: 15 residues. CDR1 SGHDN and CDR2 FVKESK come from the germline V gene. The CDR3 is CASSQRTGKIETQYF. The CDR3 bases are TGTGCCAGCAGCCAGAGGACAGGAAAAATAGAGACCCAGTACTTC.

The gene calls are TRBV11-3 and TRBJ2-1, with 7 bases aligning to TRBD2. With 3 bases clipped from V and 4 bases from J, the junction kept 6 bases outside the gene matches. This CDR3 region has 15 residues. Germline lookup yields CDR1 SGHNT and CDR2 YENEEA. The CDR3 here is CASSLGGSLYNEQFF. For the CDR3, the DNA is TGTGCCAGCAGCTTGGGCGGGAGTTTGTACAATGAGCAGTTCTTC.

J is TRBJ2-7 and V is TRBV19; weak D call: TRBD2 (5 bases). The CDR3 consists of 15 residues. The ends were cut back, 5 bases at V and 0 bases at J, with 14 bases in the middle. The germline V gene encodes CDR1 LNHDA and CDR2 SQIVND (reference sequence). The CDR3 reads CASSPGRGSSYEQYF. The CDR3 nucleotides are TGTGCCAGTAGTCCGGGTCGAGGGAGCTCCTACGAGCAGTACTTC. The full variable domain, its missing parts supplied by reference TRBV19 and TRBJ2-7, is DGGITQSPKYLFRKEGQNVTLSCEQNLNHDAMYWYRQDPGQGLRLIYYSQIVNDFQKGDIAEGYSVSREKKESFPLTVTSAQKNPTAFYLCASSPGRGSSYEQYFGPGTRLTVT.

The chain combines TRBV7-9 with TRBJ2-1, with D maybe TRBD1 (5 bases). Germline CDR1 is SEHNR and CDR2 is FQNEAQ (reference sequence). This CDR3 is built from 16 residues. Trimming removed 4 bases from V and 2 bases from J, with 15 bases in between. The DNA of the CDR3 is TGTGCCAGCAGCTACACCCGACAGAGCCCCTACAATGAGCAGTTCTTC. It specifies CASSYTRQSPYNEQFF.

CDR3 amino acids: CASSEGQVNTEAFF. The DNA of the CDR3 is TGTGCCAGCAGCGAGGGACAGGTTAACACTGAAGCTTTCTTT. The chain has TRBV13 and TRBJ1-1; 8 bases fit TRBD1. Losses at the gene ends were 5 bases for V and 2 bases for J; bases not matched to a gene: 4. Germline CDR1 and CDR2: PRHDT and FYEKMQ (reference sequence). The CDR3 has 14 residues.

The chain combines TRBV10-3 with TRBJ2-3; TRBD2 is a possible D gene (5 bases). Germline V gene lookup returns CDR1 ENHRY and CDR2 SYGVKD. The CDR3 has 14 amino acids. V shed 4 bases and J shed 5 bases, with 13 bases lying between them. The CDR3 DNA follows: TGTGCCATCAGTGCGGCGGGCCTCCAAGATACGCAGTATTTT. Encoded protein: CAISAAGLQDTQYF.

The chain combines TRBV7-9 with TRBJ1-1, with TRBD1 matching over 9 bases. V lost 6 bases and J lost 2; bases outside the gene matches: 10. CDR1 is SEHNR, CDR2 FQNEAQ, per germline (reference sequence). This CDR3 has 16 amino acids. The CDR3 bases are TGTGCCAGCAGAGACCGGGGACAGGGAACTAACACTGAAGCTTTCTTT. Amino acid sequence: CASRDRGQGTNTEAFF. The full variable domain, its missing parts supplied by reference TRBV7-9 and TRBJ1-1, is DTGVSQNPRHKITKRGQNVTFRCDPISEHNRLYWYRQTLGQGPEFLTYFQNEAQLEKSRLLSDRFSAERPKGSFSTLEIQRTEQGDSAMYLCASRDRGQGTNTEAFFGQGTRLTVV.